The 23 T cell receptor beta chains listed next were all sequenced from one sample in a study of blood T cell repertoires in COVID-19 (dated by TCRdb to 2020 to 2022). The method was the immunoSEQ multiplex PCR assay. The source is immuneACCESS, and TCRdb retained only in-frame sequences with V and J called. Part of the clones is not carried over; for the studies checked, unresolved V genes explain less than half of this, and the remainder is unexplained. Counted in this sample were fewer than 200,000 clones; 81% of them appeared once. Approximately 12% of the sample goes to the ten largest clones. The sequenced sample consisted of peripheral blood. These receptor sequences come from a woman aged 80 or over with COVID-19, enrolled during active disease.

The rearrangement uses TRBV19 and TRBJ1-2, with 7 nucleotides matching TRBD1. The CDR3 extends over 14 amino acids. The V and J ends lost 7 bases and 5 bases, in that order; junction bases with no gene match: 10. The germline V gene encodes CDR1 LNHDA and CDR2 SQIVND (reference sequence). In nucleotides, the CDR3 is TGTGCCAGTACCACCGCCGACAGGGTATATGGCTACACCTTC. Its translation is CASTTADRVYGYTF.

This clone was seen a few times. This sequence joins TRBV28 and TRBJ1-1; D might be TRBD1 (6 bases). Per germline, CDR1 MDHEN and CDR2 SYDVKM. The CDR3 has 14 amino acids. V dropped 1 base and J dropped 9 bases, with 15 bases sitting between them. In nucleotides, the CDR3 is TGTGCCAGCAGTTTATACGGGGGGCTGGGGAAAGCTTTCTTT. It encodes CASSLYGGLGKAFF.

This rearrangement joins TRBV19 to TRBJ2-1; 7 bases fit TRBD2. CDR3 length equals 14 residues. V lost 4 bases to trimming and J lost 4 bases; unmatched junction nucleotides: 4. In germline, CDR1 is LNHDA, CDR2 SQIVND (reference sequence). The CDR3 DNA is TGTGCCAGTAGTAGGGCTAGCGGATACAATGAGCAGTTCTTC. Translating it yields CASSRASGYNEQFF.

The V and J genes are TRBV7-6 and TRBJ2-2; D might be TRBD1 (6 bases). Per germline, CDR1 SGHVS and CDR2 FNYEAQ. Trimming removed 5 bases at V and 7 bases at J, with 23 bases between. The CDR3 contains 17 residues. CDR3 sequence: CASSEFKDRLSGGELFF. The CDR3 nucleotides are TGTGCCAGCAGCGAATTTAAGGACAGACTCTCGGGCGGGGAGCTGTTTTTT.

This clone was recorded many times. The rearrangement links TRBV7-8 to TRBJ1-1, with a possible D match to TRBD1 (5 bases). In germline, CDR1 is SGHVS, CDR2 FQNEAQ. This CDR3 is 13 amino acids long. V was trimmed by 3 bases and J by 6 bases, leaving 11 bases between them. CDR3 DNA: TGTGCCAGCAGCTTCTACGGGGGAGCTGAAGCTTTCTTT. The encoded protein is CASSFYGGAEAFF. The entire variable domain, with the rest obtained from reference TRBV7-8 and TRBJ1-1, is as follows: GAGVSQSPRYKVAKRGQDVALRCDPISGHVSLFWYQQALGQGPEFLTYFQNEAQLDKSGLPSDRFFAERPEGSVSTLKIQRTQQEDSAVYLCASSFYGGAEAFFGQGTRLTVV.

This clone has a handful of counts. J is TRBJ1-2 and V is TRBV3-1 (or the pseudogene TRBV3-2), with D possibly TRBD1 on 6 matching bases. The CDR3 runs to 16 residues. The germline CDR1 and CDR2 sequences are LGHDT and YNNKEL (reference sequence). Deletions cut 3 bases from V and 4 bases from J, with 18 bases between. The CDR3 region is CASSQAYRVPRYGYTF. CDR3 coding DNA: TGTGCCAGCAGCCAGGCCTACAGGGTACCCCGCTATGGCTACACCTTC.

The chain has TRBV6-2 or TRBV6-3 and TRBJ2-1; 8 positions match TRBD1. The CDR3 covers 16 residues. The junction had 5 bases not matched to a gene; V was cut back by 2 bases and J by 2 bases. CDR1 is MNHEY and CDR2 is SVGEGT in the germline V gene. The DNA for the CDR3 is TGTGCCAGCAGTTACCACAGGGGGGAAACCTACAATGAGCAGTTCTTC. Translated: CASSYHRGETYNEQFF.

Comments on this clone: Its ends do not fully match the called genes, so a read error is possible. The gene calls are TRBV12-5 and TRBJ2-3; D not resolved. Germline CDR1 reads LGHNT; CDR2 reads FRNRAP. The CDR3 has 13 amino acids. CDR3 sequence: CASGLEQASVLDF. The CDR3 DNA reads as TGTGCTAGTGGTTTGGAGCAGGCCTCAGTCTTGGATTTT. The whole variable domain, filled in from reference TRBV12-5 and TRBJ2-3, reads DARVTQTPRHKVTEMGQEVTMRCQPILGHNTVFWYRQTMMQGLELLAYFRNRAPLDDSGMPKDRFSAEMPDATLATLKIQPSEPRDSAVYFCASGLEQASVLDFGPGTRLTVL.

The rearrangement uses TRBV19 and TRBJ1-6, with TRBD1 matching over 9 bases. The CDR3 loop spans 15 amino acids. V lost 3 bases, J lost 10 bases, and 7 bases stayed unmatched. CDR1 is LNHDA, CDR2 SQIVND, per germline (reference sequence). CDR3 sequence: CASSMIRQGESPLHF. As DNA, the CDR3 is TGTGCCAGTAGTATGATACGACAGGGGGAATCACCCCTCCACTTT.

The chain links TRBV23-1 to TRBJ1-1, with no clear D. TRBV23-1 is noted as an ORF with a role that remains uncertain. This CDR3 is 11 amino acids long. With 10 bases removed from V and 0 bases from J, the gap between germline ends came to 6 bases. The CDR3 loop is CAIDLNTEAFF. CDR3 nucleotide sequence: TGCGCCATTGACTTGAACACTGAAGCTTTCTTT.

The V call is TRBV11-3, the J call TRBJ1-1; D is undetermined. The V end lost 3 bases, the J end lost 3 bases, and 8 bases lay between the germline ends. CDR1 and CDR2 (germline): SGHNT, YENEEA. The CDR3 spans 13 residues. CDR3 nucleotide sequence: TGTGCCAGCAGCTTTGTGGGCTACACTGAAGCTTTCTTT. Protein product: CASSFVGYTEAFF.

This chain connects TRBV27 to TRBJ2-3, with a weak D call TRBD2 (6 bases). The CDR3 consists of 16 residues. The germline gives CDR1 MNHEY, CDR2 SMNVEV (reference sequence). Trimming took 1 base from V and 1 from J, leaving 12 bases between them. The CDR3 region is CASSLFLARGTDTQYF. The CDR3 nucleotides are TGTGCCAGCAGTTTATTTCTAGCGAGGGGCACAGATACGCAGTATTTT.

The rearrangement uses TRBV27 and TRBJ2-7, with TRBD1 matching 8 bases. Germline V gene sequence: CDR1 MNHEY, CDR2 SMNVEV (reference sequence). V shed 6 bases, J shed 12 bases, and the junction held 10 bases outside the gene matches. This CDR3 comprises 12 residues. CDR3 region: CASSYSRGRVYF. The CDR3 DNA sequence: TGTGCCAGCAGCTATTCCAGGGGGCGTGTGTACTTC.

The V gene is TRBV2, the J gene TRBJ1-1; perhaps TRBD1 as D (5 bases). This CDR3 comprises 12 residues. V dropped 10 bases and J dropped 5 bases, with 14 bases sitting between them. From germline, CDR1 is SNHLY and CDR2 FYNNEI. CDR3 sequence (DNA): TGTGCCAAACTGGGGCTGGGTACTGAAGCTTTCTTT. Its translation is CAKLGLGTEAFF.

The rearrangement links TRBV27 to TRBJ2-2, with a weak D call TRBD1 (5 bases). Germline values: CDR1 MNHEY, CDR2 SMNVEV (reference sequence). V was trimmed by 6 bases and J by 3 bases, leaving 20 bases between them. CDR3 length equals 17 residues. For the CDR3, the DNA is TGTGCCAGCAGCCTGGGGCCCCTGGAGCTGTACACCGGGGAGCTGTTTTTT. Its translation is CASSLGPLELYTGELFF.

V usage is TRBV5-4 and J usage is TRBJ2-7; the match to TRBD2 covers 8 bases. V lost 4 bases, J lost 2 bases, and 8 bases stayed unmatched. In germline, CDR1 is SGHNT, CDR2 YYREEE (reference sequence). The CDR3 runs 15 residues. In DNA, the CDR3 is TGTGCCAGCAGCACGGCCGCGGGGGGCCCCTACGAGCAGTACTTC. Translated: CASSTAAGGPYEQYF.

The sample holds a few counts of this clone. This rearrangement joins TRBV11-3 to TRBJ1-1, with 7 bases aligning to TRBD1. Germline CDR1 and CDR2: SGHNT and YENEEA. Germline trimming cut 6 bases from V and 1 base from J; bases unmatched to any gene: 2. This CDR3 is 13 amino acids long. The CDR3 loop reads CASSWTGNTEAFF. The DNA for the CDR3 is TGTGCCAGCAGTTGGACAGGGAACACTGAAGCTTTCTTT.

The rearrangement joins TRBV9 to TRBJ1-2, with TRBD1 matching 10 bases. The CDR3 is made up of 16 amino acids. Per germline, CDR1 SGDLS and CDR2 YYNGEE. Losses at the gene ends were 0 bases for V and 7 bases for J; bases not matched to a gene: 9. Written as DNA, the CDR3 is TGTGCCAGCAGCGTAGCCCCCGGGACAGGGGCACTTGGCTACACCTTC. Protein sequence: CASSVAPGTGALGYTF.

The V and J genes are TRBV18 and TRBJ2-5, with 11 positions matching TRBD2. Trimming took 4 bases from V and 3 from J; bases not matched to a gene: 10. The CDR3 contains 17 residues. The V gene's germline CDR1 is KGHSH and CDR2 LQKENI. CDR3 bases: TGTGCCAGCTCACAAAGGAAAGCGACTAGCGGGAAAGAGACCCAGTACTTC. It specifies CASSQRKATSGKETQYF.

This chain uses TRBV6-1 with TRBJ1-2, with D hard to call. Germline CDR1 MNHNS, CDR2 SASEGT. This CDR3 has 13 amino acids. V lost 3 bases and J lost 5, with 10 bases in between. The CDR3 region has the DNA TGTGCCAGCAGTGATCCGACAAATTATGGCTACACCTTC. Protein: CASSDPTNYGYTF.

A few counts support this clone. This chain uses TRBV4-3 with TRBJ2-1, with 8 bases aligning to TRBD2. Trimming removed 0 bases from V and 7 bases from J; junction bases left unmatched: 11. The CDR3 has 17 residues. Germline CDR1 and CDR2: LGHNA and YSLEER. CDR3 region: CASSQDPPTSELNEQFF. The CDR3 region has the DNA TGCGCCAGCAGCCAAGATCCTCCGACTAGCGAACTGAATGAGCAGTTCTTC.

V and J are TRBV5-6 and TRBJ2-7, with 7 bases lining up with TRBD1. The CDR3 contains 14 residues. Germline CDR1 SGHDT, CDR2 YYEEEE. The J segment lost 6 bases and the V segment lost 2 bases, leaving 8 bases of the junction unmatched. This chain's CDR3 is CASSFDREYGEQYF. The CDR3, as DNA: TGTGCCAGCAGCTTTGACAGGGAGTACGGCGAGCAGTACTTC.

V usage is TRBV5-1 and J usage is TRBJ1-1, with 8 bases identical to TRBD1. Germline loops: CDR1 SGHRS, CDR2 YFSETQ. V was clipped by 5 bases and J by 3 bases; unmatched bases: 3. The CDR3 loop spans 13 amino acids. This CDR3 reads CASRTGAYTEAFF. The CDR3 nucleotides read TGCGCCAGCAGGACAGGGGCCTACACTGAAGCTTTCTTT.